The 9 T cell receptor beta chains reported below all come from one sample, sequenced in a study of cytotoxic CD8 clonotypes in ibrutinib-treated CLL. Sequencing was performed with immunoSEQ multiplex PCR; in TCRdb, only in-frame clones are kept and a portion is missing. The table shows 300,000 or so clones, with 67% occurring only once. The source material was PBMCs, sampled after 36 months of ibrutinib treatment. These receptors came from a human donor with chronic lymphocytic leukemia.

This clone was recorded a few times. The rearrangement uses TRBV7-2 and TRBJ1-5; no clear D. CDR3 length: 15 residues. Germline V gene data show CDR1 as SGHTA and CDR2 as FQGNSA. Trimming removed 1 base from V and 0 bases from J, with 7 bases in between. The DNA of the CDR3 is TGTGCCAGCAGCTTAGACGGGGATAGCAATCAGCCCCAGCATTTT. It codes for CASSLDGDSNQPQHF.

The CDR3 is CASSLSGQGFEQYF. CDR3 DNA: TGTGCCAGCAGCTTAAGTGGACAGGGGTTCGAGCAGTACTTC. The genes are TRBV7-3 and TRBJ2-7; 9 positions match TRBD1. V trimming: 1 base; J trimming: 6 bases; junction bases outside the gene matches: 4. CDR3 length: 14 amino acids. The germline V gene has CDR1 SGHTA and CDR2 FQGTGA. Looking up the rest from reference TRBV7-3 and TRBJ2-7 gives the full variable domain: GAGVSQTPSNKVTEKGKYVELRCDPISGHTALYWYRQSLGQGPEFLIYFQGTGAADDSGLPNDRFFAVRPEGSVSTLKIQRTERGDSAVYLCASSLSGQGFEQYFGPGTRLTVT.

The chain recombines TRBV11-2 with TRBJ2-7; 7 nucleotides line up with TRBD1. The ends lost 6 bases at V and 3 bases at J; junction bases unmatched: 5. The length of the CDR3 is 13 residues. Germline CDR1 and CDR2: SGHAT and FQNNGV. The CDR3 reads CASSEGQYYEQYF. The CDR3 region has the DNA TGTGCCAGCAGTGAGGGACAGTACTACGAGCAGTACTTC.

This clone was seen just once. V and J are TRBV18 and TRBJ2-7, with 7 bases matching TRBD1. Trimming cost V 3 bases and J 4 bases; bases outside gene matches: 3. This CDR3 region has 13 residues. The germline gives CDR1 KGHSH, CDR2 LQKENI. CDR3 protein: CASSPEGAYEQYF. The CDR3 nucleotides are TGTGCCAGCTCACCTGAGGGGGCTTACGAGCAGTACTTC.

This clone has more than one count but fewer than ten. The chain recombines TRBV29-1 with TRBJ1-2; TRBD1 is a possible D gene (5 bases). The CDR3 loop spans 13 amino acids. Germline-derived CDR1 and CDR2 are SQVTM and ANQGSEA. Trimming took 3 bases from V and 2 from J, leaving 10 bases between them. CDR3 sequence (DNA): TGCAGCGTTGATACAGGCCCCAACTATGGCTACACCTTC. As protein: CSVDTGPNYGYTF. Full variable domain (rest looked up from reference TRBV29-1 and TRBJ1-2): SAVISQKPSRDICQRGTSLTIQCQVDSQVTMMFWYRQQPGQSLTLIATANQGSEATYESGFVIDKFPISRPNLTFSTLTVSNMSPEDSSIYLCSVDTGPNYGYTFGSGTRLTVV.

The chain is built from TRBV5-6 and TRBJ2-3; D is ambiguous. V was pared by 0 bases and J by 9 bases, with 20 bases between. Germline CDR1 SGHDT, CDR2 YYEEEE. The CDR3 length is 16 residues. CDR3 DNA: TGTGCCAGCAGCTTGGGTAGGACCGCTACTACAGTCACGCAGTATTTT. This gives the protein CASSLGRTATTVTQYF. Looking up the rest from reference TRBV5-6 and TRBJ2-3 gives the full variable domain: DAGVTQSPTHLIKTRGQQVTLRCSPKSGHDTVSWYQQALGQGPQFIFQYYEEEERQRGNFPDRFSGHQFPNYSSELNVNALLLGDSALYLCASSLGRTATTVTQYFGPGTRLTVL.

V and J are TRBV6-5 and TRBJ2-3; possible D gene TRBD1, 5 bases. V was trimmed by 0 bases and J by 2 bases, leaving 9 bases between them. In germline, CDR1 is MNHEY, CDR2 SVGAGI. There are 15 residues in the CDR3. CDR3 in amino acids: CASSYSGVATDTQYF. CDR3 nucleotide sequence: TGTGCCAGCAGTTACTCAGGGGTAGCCACAGATACGCAGTATTTT.

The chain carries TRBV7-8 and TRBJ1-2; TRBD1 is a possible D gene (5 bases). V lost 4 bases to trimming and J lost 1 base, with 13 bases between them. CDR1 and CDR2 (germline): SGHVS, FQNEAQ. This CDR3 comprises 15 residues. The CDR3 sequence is CASSYRGGGNYGYTF. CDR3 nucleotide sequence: TGTGCCAGCAGCTACCGCGGGGGGGGTAACTATGGCTACACCTTC.

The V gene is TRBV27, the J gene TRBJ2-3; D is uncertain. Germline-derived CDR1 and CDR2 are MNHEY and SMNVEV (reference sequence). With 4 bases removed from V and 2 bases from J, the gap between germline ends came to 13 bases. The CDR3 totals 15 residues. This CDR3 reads CASSWIGRTTDTQYF. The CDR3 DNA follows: TGTGCCAGCAGTTGGATCGGACGAACCACAGATACGCAGTATTTT.